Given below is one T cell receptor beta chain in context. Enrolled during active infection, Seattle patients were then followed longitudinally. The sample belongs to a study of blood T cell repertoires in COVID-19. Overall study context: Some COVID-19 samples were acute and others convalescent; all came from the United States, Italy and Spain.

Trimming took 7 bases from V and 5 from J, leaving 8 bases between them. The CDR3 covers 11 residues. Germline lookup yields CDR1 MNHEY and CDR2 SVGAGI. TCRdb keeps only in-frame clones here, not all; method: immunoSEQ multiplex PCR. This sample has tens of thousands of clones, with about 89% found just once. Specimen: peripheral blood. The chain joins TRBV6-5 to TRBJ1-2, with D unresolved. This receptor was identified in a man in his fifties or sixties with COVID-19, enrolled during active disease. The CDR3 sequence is CASTLGYGYTF. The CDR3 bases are TGTGCCAGCACCCTCGGGTATGGCTACACCTTC.